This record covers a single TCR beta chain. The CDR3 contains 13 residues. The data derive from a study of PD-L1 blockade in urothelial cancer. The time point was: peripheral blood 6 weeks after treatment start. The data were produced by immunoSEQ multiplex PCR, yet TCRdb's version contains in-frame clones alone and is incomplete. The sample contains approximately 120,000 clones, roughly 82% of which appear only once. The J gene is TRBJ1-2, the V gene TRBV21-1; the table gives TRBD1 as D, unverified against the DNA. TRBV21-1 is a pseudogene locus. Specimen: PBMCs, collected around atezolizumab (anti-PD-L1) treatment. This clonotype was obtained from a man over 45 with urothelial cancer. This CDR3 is CASSNPRGYGYTF. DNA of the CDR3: TGTGCCAGCAGCAATCCCAGGGGCTATGGCTACACCTTC.